A selection of T cell receptor beta chains follows, all from one sample in a study of CD8+ T cells in alopecia areata. The repertoire was sequenced with immunoSEQ multiplex PCR; TCRdb's copy has only in-frame clones and lacks some. In the table there are approximately 210,000 clones, around three fifths of which are singletons. Source: CD4+ T cells sorted from blood, taken at week 4, from a patient treated with tofacitinib. These receptors came from a human donor with alopecia areata. The conserved cysteine and the conserved F or W are not part of the CDR3 here. Fields, in order: clone size, V gene, CDR3 protein. Only part of the rows carry a size: once, few, many, or a class if the clone is expanded.

- | TRBV7-7 | ASSLGQGGGTQY
once | TRBV6-5 | ASSYKSGGNNEQF
- | TRBV29-1 | SVLQQTGWTEAF
once | TRBV28 | ASSLGGANVLT
few | TRBV29-1 | SVSGADTQY
once | TRBV30 | AWTTGGPNSPLH
once | TRBV30 | ASRRRDNTEAF
few | TRBV30 | AWTGVDYGYT
- | TRBV9 | ASSPGLAGGGTDTQY
- | TRBV29-1 | SVEKGGSEQY
- | TRBV19 | ASSIRLGTESPYGYT
- | TRBV30 | AWSRSGGGTDTQY
once | TRBV7-2 | ASSRGVQETQY
once | TRBV5-4 | ASSPTRGQGRSYGYT
once | TRBV7-2 | ASSLGGGPTAF
few | TRBV9 | ASSVDQNSPLH
- | TRBV29-1 | SVRGQPYSYEQY
- | TRBV15 | ATSRVGTGRRSNQPQH
- | TRBV6-5 | ASSYSSDSSGNTIY
few | TRBV7-2 | ASSQGGDLYTDTQY
- | TRBV29-1 | SVDQSGTNTEAF
- | TRBV5-6 | ASSRGRNTEAF
- | TRBV9 | ASSVGLAGAQETQY
- | TRBV29-1 | SVAPGQSSTDTQY
- | TRBV2 | ASSIAYEQY
- | TRBV29-1 | SAGPGIGEANYGYT
- | TRBV23-1 | ASSPRSGLSSPFYEQY
- | TRBV29-1 | SVDRSNTEAF
- | TRBV5-4 | ASSQESERAEQY
once | TRBV19 | ASSGTGGRQPQH
- | TRBV6-5 | ASSYRETQY
- | TRBV6-5 | ASSYSRDPQF
- | TRBV5-1 | ASSPTTGETYGYT
once | TRBV7-2 | ASSLVAGGMNTGELF
- | TRBV10-3 | AISESKGSENGYT
- | TRBV6-5 | ASSPLRGETQY
- | TRBV7-9 | ASSLWDEQF
- | TRBV6-5 | ASSLQSSYNSPLH
- | TRBV6-1 | AISEVAGVRDTQY
- | TRBV29-1 | SVVRLSSDTQY
- | TRBV29-1 | SAQEDLNYGYT
- | TRBV7-2 | ASSLNDGSITLH
- | TRBV30 | AWSEGSDTQY
- | TRBV5-6 | ASSLRQGGANVLT
- | TRBV7-2 | ASSRWTSGGIQETQY
- | TRBV23-1 | ASSHSDISSGNTIY
- | TRBV30 | AWSLGGADTQY
- | TRBV30 | AWSVTSGGEQF
- | TRBV30 | AWRSAGVNTEAF
- | TRBV30 | AWSSGGLTDTQY
- | TRBV15 | ATSRDIGPYEQY
- | TRBV30 | AWRPPGLDPF
- | TRBV2 | ASSREQELTQY